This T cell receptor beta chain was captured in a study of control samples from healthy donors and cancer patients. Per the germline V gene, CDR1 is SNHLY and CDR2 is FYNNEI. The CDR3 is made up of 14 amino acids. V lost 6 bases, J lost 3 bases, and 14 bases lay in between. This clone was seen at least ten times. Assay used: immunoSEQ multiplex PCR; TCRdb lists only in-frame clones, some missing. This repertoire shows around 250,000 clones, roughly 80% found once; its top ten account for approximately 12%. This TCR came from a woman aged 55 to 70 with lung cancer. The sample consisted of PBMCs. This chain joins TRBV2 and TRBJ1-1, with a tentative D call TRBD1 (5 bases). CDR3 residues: CASRGRDGYTEAFF. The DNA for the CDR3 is TGTGCCAGCAGGGGACGGGACGGATACACTGAAGCTTTCTTT.